A selection of T cell receptor beta chains follows, all from one sample in a study of PD-L1 blockade in urothelial cancer. Here immunoSEQ multiplex PCR was the method, and the copy in TCRdb shows in-frame clones only, minus some. The sample has around 38,000 clones; over 75% are singletons. The input for sequencing was PBMCs, taken around atezolizumab (anti-PD-L1) treatment. The source is a man aged 55 to 70 with urothelial cancer. Both conserved end residues are part of each CDR3. The order of the fields is clone size, J gene, V gene, CDR3 length, CDR3 protein. Some rows mark clone size as missing; the rest say once, few, many or name a class of expanded clone.

abundance: -
j_gene: TRBJ1-1
v_gene: TRBV19
len: 14
CDR3aa: CASSRDRVNTEAFF

abundance: -
j_gene: TRBJ1-6
v_gene: TRBV18
len: 14
CDR3aa: CASSQGNNNSPLHF

abundance: -
j_gene: TRBJ1-5
v_gene: TRBV9
len: 15
CDR3aa: CASSVSGIPNQPQHF

abundance: -
j_gene: TRBJ2-5
v_gene: TRBV19
len: 13
CDR3aa: CASSTDSKETQYF

abundance: -
j_gene: TRBJ2-7
v_gene: TRBV4-1
len: 13
CDR3aa: CASSQSTGNEQYF

abundance: -
j_gene: TRBJ2-1
v_gene: TRBV11-3
len: 16
CDR3aa: CASSKSSGLFGDEQFF

abundance: -
j_gene: TRBJ1-5
v_gene: TRBV27
len: 13
CDR3aa: CASSPSGSQPQHF

abundance: -
j_gene: TRBJ2-1
v_gene: TRBV5-4
len: 15
CDR3aa: CASSRGVLAGDEQFF

abundance: -
j_gene: TRBJ2-7
v_gene: TRBV6-6
len: 14
CDR3aa: CASSPIGTYYEQYF

abundance: -
j_gene: TRBJ2-7
v_gene: TRBV19
len: 14
CDR3aa: CASSMDREDFVQYF

abundance: -
j_gene: TRBJ2-3
v_gene: TRBV29-1
len: 12
CDR3aa: CSVSGGTDTQYF

abundance: once
j_gene: TRBJ1-5
v_gene: TRBV6-1
len: 15
CDR3aa: CASSEVPGGNQPQHF

abundance: -
j_gene: TRBJ2-5
v_gene: TRBV6-5
len: 13
CDR3aa: CASRWQGEETQYF

abundance: -
j_gene: TRBJ2-1
v_gene: TRBV7-2
len: 17
CDR3aa: CASSGTLRASSYNEQFF

abundance: -
j_gene: TRBJ1-2
v_gene: TRBV7-3
len: 14
CDR3aa: CASSADRGGDGYTF

abundance: few
j_gene: TRBJ1-2
v_gene: TRBV7-9
len: 12
CDR3aa: CASSLFLGGYTF

abundance: -
j_gene: TRBJ1-2
v_gene: TRBV29-1
len: 12
CDR3aa: CSVRETGGGYTF

abundance: -
j_gene: TRBJ1-3
v_gene: TRBV30
len: 14
CDR3aa: CAWSQTGSGNTIYF

abundance: few
j_gene: TRBJ1-5
v_gene: TRBV7-8
len: 15
CDR3aa: CASSTTQGRGQPQHF

abundance: -
j_gene: TRBJ1-1
v_gene: TRBV6-5
len: 15
CDR3aa: CATLTGLMANTEAFF

abundance: -
j_gene: TRBJ2-7
v_gene: TRBV5-1
len: 14
CDR3aa: CASSDTSGGYEQYF

abundance: few
j_gene: TRBJ2-3
v_gene: TRBV10-3
len: 12
CDR3aa: CAISEASSERYF

abundance: -
j_gene: TRBJ2-7
v_gene: TRBV14
len: 14
CDR3aa: CASSRDPHGYGQYF

abundance: -
j_gene: TRBJ2-5
v_gene: TRBV18
len: 18
CDR3aa: CASSPSVWTSGSQETQYF

abundance: -
j_gene: TRBJ2-6
v_gene: TRBV7-3
len: 16
CDR3aa: CASSPVQSSGANVLTF

abundance: -
j_gene: TRBJ2-1
v_gene: TRBV18
len: 16
CDR3aa: CASSPWNRGDYNEQFF

abundance: -
j_gene: TRBJ2-7
v_gene: TRBV4-2
len: 13
CDR3aa: CASSQDLGLEQYF

abundance: -
j_gene: TRBJ2-7
v_gene: TRBV7-9
len: 15
CDR3aa: CASSHPGLADYEQYF

abundance: -
j_gene: TRBJ1-6
v_gene: TRBV15
len: 18
CDR3aa: CATSSGPMGGVSNSPLHF

abundance: -
j_gene: TRBJ1-1
v_gene: TRBV18
len: 13
CDR3aa: CASSPVRNTEAFF

abundance: -
j_gene: TRBJ2-2
v_gene: TRBV30
len: 14
CDR3aa: CARAGGGHTGELFF

abundance: -
j_gene: TRBJ1-4
v_gene: TRBV7-9
len: 14
CDR3aa: CASSLVGQGEKLFF

abundance: -
j_gene: TRBJ2-7
v_gene: TRBV5-5
len: 17
CDR3aa: CASSLARGLAASYEQYF

abundance: -
j_gene: TRBJ1-2
v_gene: TRBV7-2
len: 15
CDR3aa: CASSYGQGANYGYTF

abundance: -
j_gene: TRBJ2-7
v_gene: TRBV27
len: 14
CDR3aa: CASSPGLAWYEQYF

abundance: -
j_gene: TRBJ1-4
v_gene: TRBV18
len: 15
CDR3aa: CASSPSGGTNEKLFF

abundance: -
j_gene: TRBJ2-6
v_gene: TRBV10-1
len: 14
CDR3aa: CASSGGSGANVLTF

abundance: -
j_gene: TRBJ2-1
v_gene: TRBV9
len: 14
CDR3aa: CASSVASSYNEQFF

abundance: -
j_gene: TRBJ2-2
v_gene: TRBV13
len: 16
CDR3aa: CASSRGRDYGPGELFF

abundance: once
j_gene: TRBJ2-7
v_gene: TRBV7-2
len: 12
CDR3aa: CASSSSTGSQYF

abundance: -
j_gene: TRBJ2-7
v_gene: TRBV9
len: 13
CDR3aa: CASSPWTGNEQYF

abundance: -
j_gene: TRBJ2-1
v_gene: TRBV4-2
len: 17
CDR3aa: CASSQEGGLAGANEQFF

abundance: -
j_gene: TRBJ2-2
v_gene: TRBV19
len: 15
CDR3aa: CASSKGTGKTGELFF

abundance: -
j_gene: TRBJ2-7
v_gene: TRBV5-5
len: 15
CDR3aa: CASSLPDRAAYEQYF

abundance: -
j_gene: TRBJ2-7
v_gene: TRBV10-3
len: 17
CDR3aa: CAISESTGGLASYEQYF

abundance: -
j_gene: TRBJ1-2
v_gene: TRBV7-2
len: 14
CDR3aa: CASSRDSQRDGYTF

abundance: -
j_gene: TRBJ1-6
v_gene: TRBV18
len: 14
CDR3aa: CASSPGQPNSPLHF

abundance: -
j_gene: TRBJ1-1
v_gene: TRBV5-5
len: 13
CDR3aa: CASSLRQNTEAFF

abundance: -
j_gene: TRBJ1-1
v_gene: TRBV7-9
len: 12
CDR3aa: CASSQEGVVAFF

abundance: -
j_gene: TRBJ2-1
v_gene: TRBV13
len: 14
CDR3aa: CASSLYSSYNEQFF

abundance: -
j_gene: TRBJ1-4
v_gene: TRBV29-1
len: 13
CDR3aa: CSAPGPSGEKLFF

abundance: -
j_gene: TRBJ2-1
v_gene: TRBV4-1
len: 13
CDR3aa: CASSQDFDGGQFF

abundance: -
j_gene: TRBJ1-1
v_gene: TRBV10-2
len: 13
CDR3aa: CASTGGLDTEAFF

abundance: few
j_gene: TRBJ2-7
v_gene: TRBV5-1
len: 14
CDR3aa: CASSSGTGGYEQYF

abundance: -
j_gene: TRBJ2-2
v_gene: TRBV5-4
len: 16
CDR3aa: CASSLAAHGNTGELFF

abundance: few
j_gene: TRBJ1-3
v_gene: TRBV18
len: 16
CDR3aa: CASSPYPGVGGNTIYF